A single sample gave rise to the 13 T cell receptor beta chains below, sequenced in a study of cytomegalovirus exposure and HLA in healthy donors (dated by TCRdb to 2015 to 2018). The library relied on the immunoSEQ multiplex PCR assay. For the multiplex PCR, a mixture combining 60 forward primers for TCR Vbeta segments and 13 reverse primers for TCR Jbeta segments was used. This is the immuneACCESS table as TCRdb keeps it, with only in-frame sequences that have V and J called. A part of the clones is gone; compared with another copy, unresolved V genes explain less than half, and the rest is unexplained. The table for this sample lists 120,000 or so clones; roughly 77% of them were counted only once. In total, the top ten clones hold about 1.7% of the sample. Input material: PBMCs. The receptors derive from a young man in good health and CMV-seronegative.

This chain joins TRBV7-7 and TRBJ2-5; the match to TRBD2 covers 8 bases. Germline V gives CDR1 SSHAT, CDR2 FNYEAQ (reference sequence). Trimming took 5 bases from V and 5 from J; bases not matched to a gene: 10. The CDR3 has 15 residues. As DNA, the CDR3 is TGTGCCAGCAGCCGCAACGGGGGGGCTGAGGAGACCCAGTACTTC. Translating it yields CASSRNGGAEETQYF.

This chain connects TRBV5-1 to TRBJ2-3; tentatively, D is TRBD2 (6 bases). The germline CDR1 and CDR2 sequences are SGHRS and YFSETQ. The CDR3 is 14 amino acids. With 0 bases removed from V and 1 base from J, the gap between germline ends came to 6 bases. This chain's CDR3 is CASSLGGGTDTQYF. The CDR3 nucleotides read TGCGCCAGCAGCTTGGGGGGGGGCACAGATACGCAGTATTTT.

This chain connects TRBV6-5 to TRBJ2-5, with 8 bases identical to TRBD2. Germline V gene lookup returns CDR1 MNHEY and CDR2 SVGAGI. This CDR3 comprises 14 residues. The V and J ends lost 5 bases and 7 bases, in that order; junction bases with no gene match: 9. The CDR3 region is CASSPTSAPRTQYF. For the CDR3, the DNA is TGTGCCAGCAGTCCGACTAGCGCACCGCGGACCCAGTACTTC.

The chain has TRBV7-6 and TRBJ2-3; possible D gene TRBD2, 7 bases. Trimming left V 1 base short and J 5 bases short, with 10 bases between. The CDR3 extends over 14 amino acids. Germline V gene lookup returns CDR1 SGHVS and CDR2 FNYEAQ. The CDR3 is CASSLEGGGDTQYF. The CDR3 coding sequence is TGTGCCAGCAGCTTAGAGGGGGGGGGAGATACGCAGTATTTT. Together with reference TRBV7-6 and TRBJ2-3, the CDR3 gives the full variable domain: GAGVSQSPRYKVTKRGQDVALRCDPISGHVSLYWYRQALGQGPEFLTYFNYEAQQDKSGLPNDRFSAERPEGSISTLTIQRTEQRDSAMYRCASSLEGGGDTQYFGPGTRLTVL.

The chain uses TRBV5-6 and TRBJ1-5; 8 nucleotides match TRBD1. CDR3 length: 14 amino acids. In germline, CDR1 is SGHDT, CDR2 YYEEEE. The junction had 2 bases not matched to a gene; V was cut back by 3 bases and J by 3 bases. The CDR3 spells CASSSQGVNQPQHF. In DNA form, the CDR3 reads TGTGCCAGCAGCTCACAGGGGGTCAATCAGCCCCAGCATTTT.

The chain joins TRBV27 to TRBJ1-2; 9 bases agree with TRBD1. Trimming cost V 4 bases and J 6 bases; bases outside gene matches: 9. Per germline, CDR1 MNHEY and CDR2 SMNVEV (reference sequence). CDR3 length equals 15 residues. In DNA, the CDR3 is TGTGCCAGCAGTTCTAGACAGGGGGAAATTGATGGCTACACCTTC. This encodes CASSSRQGEIDGYTF.

This clone came up once. The gene calls are TRBV2 and TRBJ2-4, with a possible D match to TRBD2 (5 bases). Looked up from germline, CDR1 is SNHLY and CDR2 is FYNNEI. V was shortened by 5 bases and J by 7 bases, with 21 bases between the two germline ends. The CDR3 sequence is 16 residues long. The CDR3 nucleotides are TGTGCCAGCAGTACCCACCGTTTAGAGGGTGGGAACATTCAGTACTTC. It specifies CASSTHRLEGGNIQYF.

This rearrangement joins TRBV19 to TRBJ2-7; 12 bases agree with TRBD2. Germline V gene data show CDR1 as LNHDA and CDR2 as SQIVND (reference sequence). V shed 2 bases and J 2 bases; nucleotides not matched to a gene: 1. This CDR3 is 15 amino acids long. The CDR3 DNA is TGTGCCAGTAGTATACTAGCGGGGGGGCCCTACGAGCAGTACTTC. Translation: CASSILAGGPYEQYF.

The chain couples TRBV6-6 to TRBJ2-7; D possibly corresponds to TRBD2 (5 bases). Germline CDR1 MNHNY, CDR2 SVGAGI (reference sequence). This CDR3 spans 13 amino acids. The V end lost 0 bases, the J end lost 6 bases, and 9 bases lay between the germline ends. Written as DNA, the CDR3 is TGTGCCAGCAGTTACTCGCTCGGGGTCGAGCAGTACTTC. Protein: CASSYSLGVEQYF.

This clone appeared a single time. The chain has TRBV6-5 and TRBJ1-2, with D unresolved. The CDR3 consists of 15 residues. Trimming cost V 4 bases and J 0 bases, with 12 bases left between them. The germline CDR1 and CDR2 sequences are MNHEY and SVGAGI. The CDR3 spells CASSSPGVANYGYTF. CDR3 DNA sequence: TGTGCCAGCAGTTCACCCGGGGTAGCTAACTATGGCTACACCTTC.

As concerns this clone: At one end, the junction sequence differs from germline, possibly due to a read error. The J gene is TRBJ2-5, the V gene TRBV7-9, with 13 positions matching TRBD2. CDR3 length: 17 residues. The germline gives CDR1 SEHNR, CDR2 FQNEAQ (reference sequence). In DNA, the CDR3 is TGTTCCAGCAGCCCCGGGACTAGCGGGGCAAGGGTCGAGACCCAGTACTTC. It yields the protein CSSSPGTSGARVETQYF.

This clone was detected once. The V gene is TRBV7-8, the J gene TRBJ2-3; 7 bases are a match to TRBD1. The CDR3 is 14 residues long. Germline V gene lookup returns CDR1 SGHVS and CDR2 FQNEAQ. V shed 5 bases and J 2 bases; nucleotides not matched to a gene: 4. The CDR3 loop is CASSRGQVTDTQYF. The CDR3 DNA follows: TGTGCCAGCAGCCGCGGACAGGTCACAGATACGCAGTATTTT.

The chain couples TRBV13 to TRBJ2-1; 7 bases map to TRBD2. Germline lookup yields CDR1 PRHDT and CDR2 FYEKMQ (reference sequence). V lost 5 bases, J lost 8 bases, and 9 bases stayed unmatched. The length of the CDR3 is 14 residues. This CDR3 is CASSRRTSDDEQFF. In DNA form, the CDR3 reads TGTGCCAGCAGCCGTCGGACTAGTGACGATGAGCAGTTCTTC.